Listed below are T cell receptor beta chains from one sample, sequenced in a study of blood T cell repertoires in COVID-19. Method: immunoSEQ multiplex PCR; TCRdb's copy keeps in-frame clones and lacks some. The sample has some 180,000 clones, approximately 83% seen once. The sample was peripheral blood. The source of these receptors is a woman aged 80 or older with acute or convalescent COVID-19. CDR3s include the opening cysteine and the closing phenylalanine or tryptophan. The D gene is left open where the match is weak. Size is stated for part of the rows, as once, few or many counts, or as a class when the clone is expanded.

clone size	V gene	D gene	J gene	CDR3 protein	CDR3 DNA
NA	TRBV3-1/TRBV3-2	TRBD1	TRBJ2-7	CASSLGQGFTYEQYF	TGTGCCAGCAGCCTTGGACAGGGCTTCACCTACGAGCAGTACTTC
NA	TRBV19	TRBD1	TRBJ1-2	CASSIDMTGINGYTF	TGTGCCAGTAGTATAGACATGACAGGGATCAATGGCTACACCTTC
NA	TRBV5-5	TRBD1	TRBJ2-1	CASSFRDSQPWGYNEQFF	TGTGCCAGCAGCTTTCGGGACAGTCAACCTTGGGGTTACAATGAGCAGTTCTTC
NA	TRBV15	TRBD1	TRBJ1-1	CATSSPGTGGTNTEAFF	TGTGCCACCAGCAGTCCCGGGACAGGGGGCACGAACACTGAAGCTTTCTTT
few	TRBV18	NA	TRBJ2-7	CASSPGSTYEQYF	TGTGCCAGCTCACCGGGCAGCACCTACGAGCAGTACTTC
NA	TRBV5-8	TRBD1	TRBJ1-5	CASSLTGHQPQHF	TGTGCCAGCAGCCTGACAGGGCATCAGCCCCAGCATTTT
NA	TRBV27	NA	TRBJ1-5	CATGQARGPQHF	TGTGCCACCGGGCAGGCCCGGGGACCCCAGCATTTT
NA	TRBV28	NA	TRBJ1-6	CASGHRENSPLHF	TGTGCCAGCGGACACAGGGAGAATTCACCCCTCCACTTT
NA	TRBV2	NA	TRBJ2-7	CASSLNRDKAYEQYF	TGTGCCAGCAGTCTAAACCGGGACAAGGCCTACGAGCAGTACTTC
NA	TRBV30	NA	TRBJ2-3	CACPGQSTDTQYF	TGTGCCTGCCCGGGACAAAGCACAGATACGCAGTATTTT
NA	TRBV4-1	NA	TRBJ1-6	CASSQENRATGYSPLHF	TGCGCCAGCAGCCAAGAAAATCGGGCCACAGGGTATTCACCCCTCCACTTT
few	TRBV25-1	TRBD2	TRBJ2-1	CASSLAGDYNEQFF	TGTGCCAGCAGTTTAGCGGGGGACTACAATGAGCAGTTCTTC
NA	TRBV19	NA	TRBJ1-1	CASSIRGEDTEAFF	TGTGCCAGTAGTATTCGGGGGGAGGACACTGAAGCTTTCTTT
NA	TRBV29-1	NA	TRBJ2-6	CSVTETGANVLTF	TGCAGCGTGACAGAGACTGGGGCCAACGTCCTGACTTTC
NA	TRBV5-6	TRBD1	TRBJ1-5	CASSSQQGYSNQPQHF	TGTGCCAGCAGCTCACAACAGGGGTATAGCAATCAGCCCCAGCATTTT
NA	TRBV29-1	NA	TRBJ1-1	CSVCVPGHKNTEAFF	TGCAGCGTTTGTGTCCCGGGACATAAGAACACTGAAGCTTTCTTT
NA	TRBV27	NA	TRBJ1-2	CASSYYPRRENNYGYTF	TGTGCCAGCAGTTACTACCCCCGTCGGGAAAATAACTATGGCTACACCTTC
NA	TRBV19	TRBD2	TRBJ2-1	CASRSTGTVAGGRYNEQFF	TGTGCCAGTAGATCGACAGGGACGGTAGCGGGGGGAAGGTACAATGAGCAGTTCTTC
NA	TRBV19	NA	TRBJ1-1	CASKLAGAITEAFF	TGTGCCAGTAAATTGGCGGGGGCAATCACTGAAGCTTTCTTT
NA	TRBV18	TRBD1	TRBJ2-7	CASSPRQGSSYEQYF	TGTGCCAGCTCACCACGACAGGGGAGCTCCTACGAGCAGTACTTC
once	TRBV6-5	TRBD1	TRBJ2-3	CASSWDRGGVTDTQYF	TGTGCCAGCAGTTGGGACAGGGGGGGAGTGACAGATACGCAGTATTTT
NA	TRBV20-1	TRBD2	TRBJ2-1	CSAGVTSANEQFF	TGCAGTGCTGGTGTCACTAGCGCCAATGAGCAGTTCTTC
NA	TRBV7-2	NA	TRBJ2-7	CASSLDSVISEQYF	TGTGCCAGCAGCTTAGACAGTGTTATATCAGAGCAGTACTTC
NA	TRBV5-6	TRBD2	TRBJ2-3	CASSRSGGQGDTQYF	TGTGCCAGCAGCAGGAGCGGGGGGCAGGGAGATACGCAGTATTTT
NA	TRBV18	TRBD1	TRBJ2-7	CASSPTRTGAEQYF	TGTGCCAGCTCACCTACTAGGACAGGGGCCGAGCAGTACTTC
NA	TRBV7-8	NA	TRBJ2-3	CASSLGPGDTQYF	TGTGCCAGCAGCTTAGGTCCGGGGGATACGCAGTATTTT
NA	TRBV6-6	TRBD1	TRBJ1-1	CASSRRQGPSTEAFF	TGTGCCAGCAGCCGAAGACAGGGACCGTCAACCGAAGCTTTCTTT
NA	TRBV12-3/TRBV12-4	NA	TRBJ1-6	CASRWGLSPLHF	TGTGCCAGCAGGTGGGGGCTTTCACCCCTCCACTTT
NA	TRBV5-4	NA	TRBJ2-5	CASSLDEGRRETQYF	TGTGCCAGCAGCTTGGATGAGGGGAGGCGGGAGACCCAGTACTTC
few	TRBV7-4	TRBD1	TRBJ2-7	CASSLDNRGSEEQYF	TGTGCCAGCAGCTTAGATAACAGGGGTTCGGAGGAGCAGTACTTC
NA	TRBV7-2	TRBD2	TRBJ2-5	CASSSGLAGSQETQYF	TGTGCCAGCAGCTCCGGACTAGCGGGTTCCCAAGAGACCCAGTACTTC
NA	TRBV30	NA	TRBJ1-3	CAWSPSVDTIYF	TGTGCCTGGAGCCCCTCCGTCGACACCATATATTTT
NA	TRBV18	NA	TRBJ2-7	CASSPPAGTYEQYF	TGTGCCAGCTCACCACCAGCCGGTACCTACGAGCAGTACTTC
NA	TRBV19	NA	TRBJ2-2	CATSRGYDTGELFF	TGTGCCACGTCCAGGGGTTATGACACCGGGGAGCTGTTTTTT
NA	TRBV5-1	NA	TRBJ1-2	CASTFGGGGDGYGYTF	TGCGCCAGCACCTTCGGGGGAGGGGGAGATGGCTATGGCTACACCTTC
NA	TRBV2	NA	TRBJ1-5	CASSEGRNSNQPQHF	TGTGCCAGCAGTGAAGGGCGGAATAGCAATCAGCCCCAGCATTTT
once	TRBV21-1	NA	TRBJ2-5	CASSMSAETQYF	TGTGCCAGCAGCATGAGTGCGGAGACCCAGTACTTC
NA	TRBV30	NA	TRBJ2-3	CAWTSTDTQYF	TGTGCCTGGACTAGCACAGATACGCAGTATTTT
NA	TRBV6-1	NA	TRBJ1-2	CASSEGRPGLGYGYTF	TGTGCCAGCAGTGAAGGGCGGCCAGGGCTTGGCTATGGCTACACCTTC
few	TRBV19	TRBD1	TRBJ1-1	CASEQGANTEAFF	TGTGCCAGTGAACAGGGGGCCAACACTGAAGCTTTCTTT
NA	TRBV9	TRBD1	TRBJ1-1	CASRRGGGFNTEAFF	TGTGCCAGCCGAAGAGGAGGGGGCTTTAACACTGAAGCTTTCTTT
NA	TRBV27	NA	TRBJ2-3	CASSLSSTDTQYF	TGTGCCAGCAGTTTGTCCTCCACAGATACGCAGTATTTT
NA	TRBV7-9	TRBD1	TRBJ2-6	CASSRTSTGAGANVLTF	TGTGCCAGCAGCCGCACCTCCACAGGGGCCGGGGCCAACGTCCTGACTTTC
few	TRBV4-3	NA	TRBJ2-5	CASSQALLETQYF	TGCGCCAGCAGCCAAGCCCTTTTAGAGACCCAGTACTTC
NA	TRBV4-1	TRBD2	TRBJ2-5	CASSLLRTSGADQETQYF	TGCGCCAGCAGCCTTCTAAGGACTAGCGGGGCCGATCAAGAGACCCAGTACTTC
NA	TRBV5-1	NA	TRBJ2-1	CASSLVRRGEQFF	TGCGCCAGCAGCTTGGTAAGGCGGGGAGAGCAGTTCTTC
NA	TRBV19	TRBD1	TRBJ1-5	CASRGQGSIPAQHF	TGTGCCAGTAGAGGACAGGGGAGCATCCCTGCCCAGCATTTT
NA	TRBV7-9	NA	TRBJ1-1	CASSLGVRVGTEAFF	TGTGCCAGCAGCTTAGGAGTCAGGGTGGGAACTGAAGCTTTCTTT
NA	TRBV27	NA	TRBJ1-6	CASSFYATGSNSPLHF	TGTGCCAGCAGTTTCTACGCTACAGGAAGTAATTCACCCCTCCACTTT